Following are 26 T cell receptor beta chains from one sample sequenced in a study of blood T cell repertoires in COVID-19 (dated by TCRdb to the early 2020s). The library was made by the immunoSEQ multiplex PCR assay. TCRdb holds this immuneACCESS table with in-frame rearrangements only. Some clones are missing; in checked studies, unresolved V genes explain under half, and the rest has no known cause. The sample table lists more than 40,000 clones, 82% of them with a count of one. Roughly 13% of the sample is in the top ten clones. Material: peripheral blood. Every receptor here comes from a human donor with acute or convalescent COVID-19. The donor label of this sample is uncertain.

The genes are TRBV11-3 and TRBJ2-3; no firm D call. Germline lookup yields CDR1 SGHNT and CDR2 YENEEA. The V gene lost 2 bases and the J gene lost 11 bases, with 11 bases spanning the gap. There are 12 residues in the CDR3. The CDR3 reads CASSLSYILQYF. DNA for the CDR3: TGTGCCAGCAGCTTATCGTACATCCTGCAGTATTTT.

The rearrangement uses TRBV28 and TRBJ1-2; possible D gene TRBD1, 5 bases. V was trimmed by 7 bases and J by 7 bases, leaving 22 bases between them. This CDR3 region has 15 residues. Germline V CDR1 and CDR2: MDHEN, SYDVKM. The CDR3 DNA reads as TGTGCCAGCAATCAAGGGGAAGTGGCTCGGCCTGGCTACACCTTC. Translation: CASNQGEVARPGYTF.

The chain carries TRBV7-9 and TRBJ1-4; D may be TRBD1 (5 bases). In germline, CDR1 is SEHNR, CDR2 FQNEAQ (reference sequence). This CDR3 is built from 14 residues. Trimming removed 5 bases at V and 8 bases at J, with 15 bases between. CDR3 in DNA: TGTGCCAGCAGCGAGACAGTTAGCCCCGAAAAACTGTTTTTT. Residues: CASSETVSPEKLFF.

This chain uses TRBV7-8 with TRBJ1-6, with no clear D. The CDR3 has 16 amino acids. Between the trimmed V and J ends, which lost 5 bases and 4 bases, there was a span of 15 bases. Germline V gives CDR1 SGHVS, CDR2 FQNEAQ. The CDR3 reads CASSRGAQTYNSPLHF. The DNA for the CDR3 is TGTGCCAGCAGCCGAGGCGCACAGACGTATAATTCACCCCTCCACTTT. Using reference TRBV7-8 and TRBJ1-6 for the parts outside the CDR3, the full variable domain is GAGVSQSPRYKVAKRGQDVALRCDPISGHVSLFWYQQALGQGPEFLTYFQNEAQLDKSGLPSDRFFAERPEGSVSTLKIQRTQQEDSAVYLCASSRGAQTYNSPLHFGNGTRLTVT.

The chain combines TRBV3-1 (or the pseudogene TRBV3-2) with TRBJ1-6; D is unclear. This CDR3 has 13 amino acids. Trimming left V 4 bases short and J 9 bases short, with 10 bases between. Germline V gives CDR1 LGHDT, CDR2 YNNKEL (reference sequence). The CDR3, as DNA: TGTGCCAGCAGCCTTGGACGGGGTTCACCCCTCCACTTT. It is translated as CASSLGRGSPLHF.

The rearrangement joins TRBV5-1 to TRBJ1-6; weak D call: TRBD1 (5 bases). The germline CDR1 and CDR2 sequences are SGHRS and YFSETQ. The ends were cut back, 4 bases at V and 2 bases at J, with 10 bases in the middle. The CDR3 runs to 15 residues. The CDR3 sequence is CASSVQGTYNSPLHF. As DNA, the CDR3 is TGCGCCAGCAGCGTCCAGGGAACCTATAATTCACCCCTCCACTTT.

The chain combines TRBV25-1 with TRBJ1-2, with D hard to call. Germline CDR1 is MGHDK and CDR2 is SYGVNS. The CDR3 spans 14 residues. V gave up 2 bases and J gave up 7 bases, with 14 bases separating them. CDR3 sequence reads: CASSEKAADRGYTF. The CDR3 coding sequence is TGTGCCAGCAGTGAAAAGGCGGCAGATCGTGGCTACACCTTC.

The chain carries TRBV10-3 and TRBJ1-6, with TRBD1 as a possible D gene (5 bases). Germline CDR1 ENHRY, CDR2 SYGVKD. This CDR3 contains 13 residues. Trimming stripped 10 bases from V and 10 bases from J, with 17 bases between. CDR3 sequence: CASPTDPGSPLHF. The CDR3 region has the DNA TGTGCCAGCCCGACAGATCCCGGCTCACCCCTCCACTTT.

The J gene is TRBJ1-6, the V gene TRBV5-1; a weak D match, TRBD1 (6 bases). Per germline, CDR1 SGHRS and CDR2 YFSETQ. Trimming pared 1 base from V and 8 bases from J, leaving 13 bases between. The CDR3 extends over 15 amino acids. The CDR3 DNA follows: TGCGCCAGCAGCTTGCTGGCAGGGGCCGATTCACCCCTCCACTTT. Encoded protein: CASSLLAGADSPLHF.

This clone was detected once. The genes are TRBV7-2 and TRBJ1-6; the match to TRBD1 covers 8 bases. Germline-derived CDR1 and CDR2 are SGHTA and FQGNSA. The CDR3 is 14 amino acids. J was trimmed by 7 bases and V by 6 bases; bases with no gene match: 5. This CDR3 is CASSPRTGNSPLHF. DNA of the CDR3: TGTGCCAGCAGTCCTCGGACAGGGAATTCACCCCTCCACTTT.

The V and J genes are TRBV5-5 and TRBJ2-6; TRBD1 is a possible D gene (8 bases). V lost 0 bases and J 1 base, leaving 11 bases between the germline ends. There are 17 residues in the CDR3. Germline loops: CDR1 SGHKS, CDR2 YYEKEE (reference sequence). In DNA form, the CDR3 reads TGTGCCAGCAGCTTGGTACAGGGGGGGTCTGGGGCCAACGTCCTGACTTTC. As protein: CASSLVQGGSGANVLTF. The complete variable domain, with remaining parts taken from reference TRBV5-5 and TRBJ2-6, reads DAGVTQSPTHLIKTRGQQVTLRCSPISGHKSVSWYQQVLGQGPQFIFQYYEKEERGRGNFPDRFSARQFPNYSSELNVNALLLGDSALYLCASSLVQGGSGANVLTFGAGSRLTVL.

The V and J genes are TRBV4-2 and TRBJ2-7; D possibly corresponds to TRBD1 (6 bases). Germline CDR1 LGHNA, CDR2 YNFKEQ. V shed 0 bases and J shed 0 bases, with 6 bases lying between them. This CDR3 is 14 amino acids long. The CDR3 DNA reads TGTGCCAGCAGCCAAGAGGGGGCCTCCTACGAGCAGTACTTC. As protein: CASSQEGASYEQYF.

The chain joins TRBV7-2 to TRBJ1-3; 7 bases align to TRBD1. The CDR3 is 16 residues long. The germline V gene encodes CDR1 SGHTA and CDR2 FQGNSA. V lost 3 bases, J lost 4 bases, and 9 bases stayed unmatched. CDR3 residues: CASSLAQGVIGNTIYF. CDR3 DNA sequence: TGTGCCAGCAGCTTGGCCCAGGGGGTTATCGGAAACACCATATATTTT.

The genes are TRBV3-1 (or the pseudogene TRBV3-2) and TRBJ1-2; no firm D call. The CDR3 has 15 amino acids. From germline, CDR1 is LGHDT and CDR2 YNNKEL (reference sequence). CDR3 amino acids: CGALSANTENYGYTF. CDR3 DNA sequence: TGTGGAGCCCTGTCAGCCAACACAGAGAACTATGGCTACACCTTC.

The chain carries TRBV6-6 and TRBJ2-5; D gene unclear. Trimming took 10 bases from V and 2 from J, leaving 17 bases between them. The CDR3 loop spans 14 amino acids. Germline-derived CDR1 and CDR2 are MNHNY and SVGAGI (reference sequence). CDR3 sequence: CATKTSTEQETQYF. DNA of the CDR3: TGTGCCACCAAGACATCTACCGAACAAGAGACCCAGTACTTC.

This clone has just one count. This chain links TRBV4-3 with TRBJ1-6; 8 bases map to TRBD1. This CDR3 has 16 amino acids. V lost 1 base and J lost 5; bases outside the gene matches: 4. CDR1 and CDR2 from the germline V gene are LGHNA and YSLEER. DNA of the CDR3: TGCGCCAGCAGCCAAGGGTGGACAGGGAATAATTCACCCCTCCACTTT. It translates to CASSQGWTGNNSPLHF.

The V gene is TRBV7-3, the J gene TRBJ2-7; 7 nucleotides line up with TRBD2. The germline gives CDR1 SGHTA, CDR2 FQGTGA. Trimming took 5 bases from V and 6 from J; bases not matched to a gene: 10. This CDR3 spans 14 amino acids. CDR3 nucleotide sequence: TGTGCCAGCAGCCTTACAGCGGGGAATGTCGAGCAGTACTTC. Protein: CASSLTAGNVEQYF.

On this clone: One end of the junction does not line up with germline, which may come from a read error. The gene calls are TRBV11-2 and TRBJ1-1; D might be TRBD1 (6 bases). Germline assignment: CDR1 SGHAT and CDR2 FQNNGV. This CDR3 has 13 residues. CDR3 loop: CASSFTGNPEAFF. The CDR3 DNA reads TGTGCCAGCAGCTTTACAGGGAACCCTGAAGCTTTCTTT.

V and J are TRBV28 and TRBJ1-2, with 8 bases aligning to TRBD1. Germline CDR1 reads MDHEN; CDR2 reads SYDVKM. Unmatched junction bases numbered 7, after V lost 4 bases and J lost 12 bases. The CDR3 loop spans 12 amino acids. CDR3 nucleotide sequence: TGTGCCAGCAGTTCGGACAGGGCCCCTCACACCTTC. It codes for CASSSDRAPHTF.

V usage is TRBV6-4 and J usage is TRBJ1-5; D is perhaps TRBD1 (5 bases). Trimming left V 3 bases short and J 0 bases short, with 18 bases between. The CDR3 runs 18 residues. Germline V lookup: CDR1 MRHNA, CDR2 SNTAGT. The CDR3 region is CASSDIWRGTYSNQPQHF. CDR3 DNA sequence: TGTGCCAGCAGTGATATTTGGCGGGGCACCTATAGCAATCAGCCCCAGCATTTT.

The genes are TRBV5-1 and TRBJ1-1, with D maybe TRBD1 (5 bases). The CDR3 spans 15 residues. Germline V gene lookup returns CDR1 SGHRS and CDR2 YFSETQ. Deletions cut 3 bases from V and 0 bases from J, with 12 bases between. The CDR3 region has the DNA TGCGCCAGCAGCTCCAGGGTTTCGATGAACACTGAAGCTTTCTTT. The encoded protein is CASSSRVSMNTEAFF.

This sequence joins TRBV29-1 and TRBJ2-1, with a possible D match to TRBD2 (5 bases). This CDR3 contains 16 residues. V was pared by 0 bases and J by 2 bases, with 14 bases between. Per the germline V gene, CDR1 is SQVTM and CDR2 is ANQGSEA. In nucleotides, the CDR3 is TGCAGCGTTGAAGAGGAGGTGACCCTGACCTACAATGAGCAGTTCTTC. This translates into CSVEEEVTLTYNEQFF.

Comments on this clone: One end of the junction varies from germline; a read error may be responsible. CDR3 DNA sequence: TGTGCCAGCAGCCAACAGACCCAGGGGGCGCGGCACTTC. Amino acids: CASSQQTQGARHF. The chain links TRBV3-1 (or the pseudogene TRBV3-2) to TRBJ2-7, with 8 bases fitting TRBD1. The CDR3 spans 13 residues. Germline V gene lookup returns CDR1 LGHDT and CDR2 YNNKEL (reference sequence).

The CDR3, as DNA: TGTGCCAGCTCCCCTTCCTCTGGGGCCAACGTCCTGACTTTC. Translated, it gives CASSPSSGANVLTF. The rearrangement uses TRBV18 and TRBJ2-6; D is unresolved. The CDR3 extends over 14 amino acids. V lost 6 bases to trimming and J lost 0 bases, with 6 bases between them. From germline, CDR1 is KGHSH and CDR2 LQKENI.

The table lists this clone with a few counts. The rearrangement joins TRBV5-8 to TRBJ1-1; maybe TRBD1 (6 bases). There are 16 residues in the CDR3. CDR1 is SGHTS and CDR2 is YDEGEE in the germline V gene. V shed 3 bases and J shed 8 bases, with 23 bases lying between them. CDR3 region: CASSSGQTWFLGEAFF. The CDR3 DNA reads as TGTGCCAGCAGCTCCGGACAGACTTGGTTTTTGGGGGAAGCTTTCTTT.

The chain couples TRBV5-1 to TRBJ2-5; a weak D match, TRBD1 (6 bases). The CDR3 covers 15 residues. V gave up 2 bases and J gave up 2 bases, with 13 bases separating them. Per germline, CDR1 SGHRS and CDR2 YFSETQ. The CDR3 sequence is CASSFTDRTQETQYF. CDR3 nucleotide sequence: TGCGCCAGCAGCTTCACTGACAGGACGCAAGAGACCCAGTACTTC.